This T cell receptor beta chain was obtained from a study of identical twins. CDR3 length: 15 residues. Germline V lookup: CDR1 MNHEY, CDR2 SMNVEV (reference sequence). The ends lost 5 bases at V and 1 base at J; junction bases unmatched: 6. Unique molecular identifiers were present on cDNA, and template switching added a universal primer site. Each CDR3 protein gets one entry after TCRdb re-called the 5' RACE reads with MiXCR. This sample carries roughly 240,000 distinct CDR3 sequences, approximately 8% of them seen once, and the ten largest clones take more than 5%. This clonotype has at least ten counts. The antigen is undetermined. General observations from the study: Models predicted less out-of-frame TCR alpha sharing in monozygotic twins than was found. Conclusions leaned on cross-sectional statistical analysis and did not track the same donors over time.

These sequences were also reported in another study, on yellow fever vaccine responses in identical twins. Turning to that study: Reportedly, twins' vaccine T cell responses looked partly convergent and partly personalized.

This clonotype was sampled from a woman aged 18-29 years in good health. Material for sequencing was CD8+ T cells sorted from blood. The chain is built from TRBV27 and TRBJ2-5; 8 positions agree with TRBD1. CDR3: CASSPWTGLQETQYF. The CDR3 DNA follows: TGTGCCAGCAGTCCTTGGACAGGGCTCCAAGAGACCCAGTACTTC.